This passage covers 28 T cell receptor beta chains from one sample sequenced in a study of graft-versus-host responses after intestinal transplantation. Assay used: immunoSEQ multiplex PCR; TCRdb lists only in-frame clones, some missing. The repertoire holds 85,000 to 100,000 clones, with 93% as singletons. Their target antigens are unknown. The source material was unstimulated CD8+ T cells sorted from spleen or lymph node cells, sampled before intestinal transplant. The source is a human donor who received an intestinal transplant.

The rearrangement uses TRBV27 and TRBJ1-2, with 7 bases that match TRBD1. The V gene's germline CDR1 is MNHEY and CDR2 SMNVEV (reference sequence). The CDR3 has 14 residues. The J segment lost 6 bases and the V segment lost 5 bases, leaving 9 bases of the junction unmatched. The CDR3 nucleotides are TGTGCCAGCAGTGCCACAGGACAGGCTGATGGCTACACCTTC. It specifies CASSATGQADGYTF.

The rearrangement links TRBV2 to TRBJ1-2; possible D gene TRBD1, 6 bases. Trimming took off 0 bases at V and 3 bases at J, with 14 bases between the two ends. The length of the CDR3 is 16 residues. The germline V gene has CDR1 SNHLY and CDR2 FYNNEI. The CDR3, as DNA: TGTGCCAGCAGTGAAGCGGCAGGGGCGGTCGACTATGGCTACACCTTC. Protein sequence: CASSEAAGAVDYGYTF.

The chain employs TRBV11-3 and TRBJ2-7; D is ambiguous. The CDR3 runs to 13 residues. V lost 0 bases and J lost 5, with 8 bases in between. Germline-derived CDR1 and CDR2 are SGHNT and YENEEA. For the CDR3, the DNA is TGTGCCAGCAGCTTAGATGCGAGCGACGAGCAGTACTTC. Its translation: CASSLDASDEQYF. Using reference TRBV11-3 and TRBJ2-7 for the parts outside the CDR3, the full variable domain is EAGVVQSPRYKIIEKKQPVAFWCNPISGHNTLYWYLQNLGQGPELLIRYENEEAVDDSQLPKDRFSAERLKGVDSTLKIQPAELGDSAVYLCASSLDASDEQYFGPGTRLTVT.

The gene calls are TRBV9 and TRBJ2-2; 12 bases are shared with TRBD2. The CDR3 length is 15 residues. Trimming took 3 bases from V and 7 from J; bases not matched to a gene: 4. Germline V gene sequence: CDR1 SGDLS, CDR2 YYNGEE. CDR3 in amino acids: CASSASGGADGELFF. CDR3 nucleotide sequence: TGTGCCAGCAGCGCTAGCGGGGGGGCCGACGGGGAGCTGTTTTTT.

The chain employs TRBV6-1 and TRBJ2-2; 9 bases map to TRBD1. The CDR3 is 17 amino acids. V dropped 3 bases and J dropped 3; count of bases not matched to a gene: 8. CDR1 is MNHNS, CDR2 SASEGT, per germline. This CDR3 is CASSDLLGTGYTGELFF. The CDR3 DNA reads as TGTGCCAGCAGTGACTTACTGGGGACAGGGTACACCGGGGAGCTGTTTTTT.

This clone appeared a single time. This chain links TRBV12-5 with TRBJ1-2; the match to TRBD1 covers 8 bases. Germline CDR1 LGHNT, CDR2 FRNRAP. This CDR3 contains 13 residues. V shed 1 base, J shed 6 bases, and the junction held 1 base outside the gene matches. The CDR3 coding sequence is TGTGCTAGTGGTTTGGGACAGGGGAATGGCTACACCTTC. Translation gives CASGLGQGNGYTF.

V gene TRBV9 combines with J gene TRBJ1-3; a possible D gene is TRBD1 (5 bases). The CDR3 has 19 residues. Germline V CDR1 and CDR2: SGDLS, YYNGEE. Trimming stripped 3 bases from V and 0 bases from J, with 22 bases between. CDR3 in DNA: TGTGCCAGCAGCGGTAGGGACTCCAGCGCATCACTCTCTGGAAACACCATATATTTT. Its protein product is CASSGRDSSASLSGNTIYF.

CDR3 DNA sequence: TGCGCCAGCAGTCTGGGACAGGGGATTTCCTACGAGCAGTACTTC. This translates into CASSLGQGISYEQYF. This chain links TRBV10-1 with TRBJ2-7; 10 bases fit TRBD1. The CDR3 extends over 15 amino acids. The germline V gene encodes CDR1 WNHNN and CDR2 SYGVQD (reference sequence). The V segment lost 5 bases and the J segment 1 base; nucleotides outside the gene matches: 5.

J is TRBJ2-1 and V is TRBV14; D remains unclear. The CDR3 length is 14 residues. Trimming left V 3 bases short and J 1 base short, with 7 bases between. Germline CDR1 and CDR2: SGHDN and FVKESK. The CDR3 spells CASSQRMSYNEQFF. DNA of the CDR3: TGTGCCAGCAGCCAGCGGATGTCCTACAATGAGCAGTTCTTC.

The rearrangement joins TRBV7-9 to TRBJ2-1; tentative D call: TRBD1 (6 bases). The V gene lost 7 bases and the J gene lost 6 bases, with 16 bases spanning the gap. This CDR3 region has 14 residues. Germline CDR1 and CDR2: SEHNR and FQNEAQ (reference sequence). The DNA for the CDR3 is TGTGCCAGCACCCCCCTAGGGGGTGGCAATGAGCAGTTCTTC. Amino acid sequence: CASTPLGGGNEQFF.

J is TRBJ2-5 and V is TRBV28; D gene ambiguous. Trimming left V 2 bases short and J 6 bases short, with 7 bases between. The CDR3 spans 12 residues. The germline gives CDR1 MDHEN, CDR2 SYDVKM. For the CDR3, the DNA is TGTGCCAGCAGTTTAGTCGAGCAGACCCAGTACTTC. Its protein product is CASSLVEQTQYF. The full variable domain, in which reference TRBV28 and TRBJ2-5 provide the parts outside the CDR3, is DVKVTQSSRYLVKRTGEKVFLECVQDMDHENMFWYRQDPGLGLRLIYFSYDVKMKEKGDIPEGYSVSREKKERFSLILESASTNQTSMYLCASSLVEQTQYFGPGTRLLVL.

The DNA of the CDR3 is TGTGCCAGCAGCGTAGACGGGACTAGCTCCTACAATGAGCAGTTCTTC. It is translated as CASSVDGTSSYNEQFF. The chain couples TRBV9 to TRBJ2-1, with TRBD2 matching over 8 bases. The CDR3 covers 16 residues. V dropped 0 bases and J dropped 0; count of bases not matched to a gene: 2. Germline lookup yields CDR1 SGDLS and CDR2 YYNGEE.

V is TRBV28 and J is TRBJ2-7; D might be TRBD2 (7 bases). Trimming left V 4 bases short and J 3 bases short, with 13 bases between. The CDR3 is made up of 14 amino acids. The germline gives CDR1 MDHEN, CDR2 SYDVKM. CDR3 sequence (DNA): TGTGCCAGCAGTTCGGGGGGCCCTCGCTACGAGCAGTACTTC. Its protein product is CASSSGGPRYEQYF.

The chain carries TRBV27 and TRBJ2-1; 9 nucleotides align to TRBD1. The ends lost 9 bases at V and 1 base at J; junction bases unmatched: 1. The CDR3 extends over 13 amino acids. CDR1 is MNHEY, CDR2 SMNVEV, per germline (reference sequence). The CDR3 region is CASGTGSYNEQFF. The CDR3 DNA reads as TGTGCCAGTGGGACAGGGTCCTACAATGAGCAGTTCTTC.

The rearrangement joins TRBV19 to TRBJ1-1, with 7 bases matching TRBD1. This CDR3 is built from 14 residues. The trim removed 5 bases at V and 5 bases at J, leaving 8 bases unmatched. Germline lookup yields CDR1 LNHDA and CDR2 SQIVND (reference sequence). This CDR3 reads CASSSVLQGTEAFF. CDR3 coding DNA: TGTGCCAGTAGTTCCGTTTTACAGGGGACTGAAGCTTTCTTT.

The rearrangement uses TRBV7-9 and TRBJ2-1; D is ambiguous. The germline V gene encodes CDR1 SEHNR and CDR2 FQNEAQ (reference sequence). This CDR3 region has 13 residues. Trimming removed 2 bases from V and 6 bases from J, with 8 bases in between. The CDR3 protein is CASSLPLSNEQFF. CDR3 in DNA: TGTGCCAGCAGCTTACCGCTAAGCAATGAGCAGTTCTTC.

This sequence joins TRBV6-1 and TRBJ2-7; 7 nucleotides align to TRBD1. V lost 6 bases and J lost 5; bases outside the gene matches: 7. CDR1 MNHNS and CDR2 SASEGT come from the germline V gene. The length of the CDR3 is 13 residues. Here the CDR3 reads CASRLDRSNEQYF. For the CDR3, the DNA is TGTGCCAGCAGATTGGACAGGAGTAACGAGCAGTACTTC.

CDR3 nucleotide sequence: TGTGCCAGCAGCCCCGATCCTACAGGGCAACTTAGCACAGATACGCAGTATTTT. Its protein is CASSPDPTGQLSTDTQYF. The rearrangement links TRBV5-4 to TRBJ2-3; a possible D gene is TRBD1 (6 bases). The CDR3 sequence is 18 residues long. With 4 bases removed from V and 0 bases from J, the gap between germline ends came to 21 bases. Germline CDR1 and CDR2: SGHNT and YYREEE (reference sequence).

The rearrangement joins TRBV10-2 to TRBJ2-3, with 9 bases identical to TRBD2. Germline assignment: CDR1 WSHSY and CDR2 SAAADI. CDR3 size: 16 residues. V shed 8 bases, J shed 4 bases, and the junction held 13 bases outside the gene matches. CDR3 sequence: CASLPVGGGAADTQYF. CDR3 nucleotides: TGCGCCAGCCTACCCGTAGGCGGGGGGGCAGCAGATACGCAGTATTTT.

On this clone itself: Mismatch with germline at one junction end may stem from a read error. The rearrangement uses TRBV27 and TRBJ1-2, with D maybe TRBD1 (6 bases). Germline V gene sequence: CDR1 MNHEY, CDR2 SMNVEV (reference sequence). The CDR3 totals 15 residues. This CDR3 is CAGSQTPGEGYGYTF. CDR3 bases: TGTGCCGGCAGTCAAACCCCAGGGGAGGGGTATGGCTACACCTTC.

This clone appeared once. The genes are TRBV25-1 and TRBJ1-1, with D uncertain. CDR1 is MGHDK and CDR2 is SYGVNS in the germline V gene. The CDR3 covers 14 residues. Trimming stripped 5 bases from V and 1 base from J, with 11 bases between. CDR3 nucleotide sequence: TGTGCCAGCAGTCGGGATCCAGAGAACACTGAAGCTTTCTTT. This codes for CASSRDPENTEAFF.

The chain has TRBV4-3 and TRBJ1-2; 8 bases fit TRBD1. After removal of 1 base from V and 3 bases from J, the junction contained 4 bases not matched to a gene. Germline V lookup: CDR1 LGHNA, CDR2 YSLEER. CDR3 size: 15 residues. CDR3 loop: CASSQGQGADYGYTF. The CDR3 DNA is TGCGCCAGCAGCCAAGGGCAGGGGGCTGACTATGGCTACACCTTC.

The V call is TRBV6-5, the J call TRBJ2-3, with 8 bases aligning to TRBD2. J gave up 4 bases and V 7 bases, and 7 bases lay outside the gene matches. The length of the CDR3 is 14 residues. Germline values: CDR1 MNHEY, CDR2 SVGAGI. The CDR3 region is CASTTGGVSDTQYF. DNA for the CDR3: TGTGCCAGCACCACCGGGGGGGTGTCAGATACGCAGTATTTT.

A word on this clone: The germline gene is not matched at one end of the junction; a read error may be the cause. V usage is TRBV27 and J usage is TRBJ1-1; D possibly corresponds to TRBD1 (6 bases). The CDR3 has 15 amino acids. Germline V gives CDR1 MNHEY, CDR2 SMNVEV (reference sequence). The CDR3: CASSPRAGVSTEASF. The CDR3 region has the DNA TGTGCCAGCAGTCCTAGGGCAGGGGTGAGCACTGAAGCTTCCTTT.

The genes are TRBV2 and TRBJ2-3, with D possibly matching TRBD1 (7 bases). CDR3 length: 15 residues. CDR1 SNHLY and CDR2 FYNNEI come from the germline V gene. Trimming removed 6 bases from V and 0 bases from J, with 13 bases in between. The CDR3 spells CASRGGTASTDTQYF. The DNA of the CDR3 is TGTGCCAGCAGAGGAGGGACAGCTAGCACAGATACGCAGTATTTT.

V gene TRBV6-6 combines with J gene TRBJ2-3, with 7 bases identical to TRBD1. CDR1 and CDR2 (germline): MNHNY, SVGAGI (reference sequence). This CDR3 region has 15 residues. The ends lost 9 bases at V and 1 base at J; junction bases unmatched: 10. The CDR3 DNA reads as TGTGCCAGAAATCCCGTTGACAGGGGCACAGATACGCAGTATTTT. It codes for CARNPVDRGTDTQYF.

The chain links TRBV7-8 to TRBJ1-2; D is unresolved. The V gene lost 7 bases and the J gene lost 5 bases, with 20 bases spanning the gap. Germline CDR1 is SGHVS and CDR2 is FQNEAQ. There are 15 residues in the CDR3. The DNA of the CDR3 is TGTGCCAGCACCTCGGGGTCCCCGGGAATTTATGGCTACACCTTC. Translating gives CASTSGSPGIYGYTF.

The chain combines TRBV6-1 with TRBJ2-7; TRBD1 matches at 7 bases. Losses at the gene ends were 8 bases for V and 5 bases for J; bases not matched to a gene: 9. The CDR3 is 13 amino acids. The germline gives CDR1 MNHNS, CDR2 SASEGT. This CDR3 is CASWGTVYHEQYF. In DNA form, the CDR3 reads TGTGCCAGCTGGGGGACAGTCTACCACGAGCAGTACTTC.